This is a list of T cell receptor beta chains from one sample in a study of T cells in Graves' hyperthyroidism and ophthalmopathy. MiXCR, applied by TCRdb to the multiplex PCR reads, yields one record per CDR3 protein. The sample contains a few hundred thousand distinct CDR3 sequences, approximately 49% of which appear only once. The sample comprised peripheral blood or thyroid tissue (not recorded which). The receptors were sampled from an adult woman with Graves' disease, either hyperthyroidism or ophthalmopathy (not recorded which). The conserved cysteine and the conserved F or W are not part of the CDR3 here. Each record gives: CDR3 length, V gene, CDR3 protein.

cdr3_length: 15; v_call: TRBV7-8; cdr3_aa: ASSAGTGFSGANVLT
cdr3_length: 11; v_call: TRBV29-1; cdr3_aa: SVRDGRSYEQY
cdr3_length: 14; v_call: TRBV2; cdr3_aa: ASSEIRGLSNQPQH
cdr3_length: 14; v_call: TRBV2; cdr3_aa: ASSYGTSANLYEQY
cdr3_length: 10; v_call: TRBV20-1; cdr3_aa: SARMGNQPQY
cdr3_length: 14; v_call: TRBV10-2; cdr3_aa: ASSGTGIPNSYEQY
cdr3_length: 12; v_call: TRBV28; cdr3_aa: ASSLSAGHTEAF
cdr3_length: 12; v_call: TRBV10-3; cdr3_aa: AVRGDGDTGELF
cdr3_length: 13; v_call: TRBV7-4; cdr3_aa: ASSFGLRGDYGYT
cdr3_length: 12; v_call: TRBV28; cdr3_aa: ASSLFVDNQPQH
cdr3_length: 13; v_call: TRBV5-8; cdr3_aa: ASSFDRGGGQPQH
cdr3_length: 13; v_call: TRBV7-2; cdr3_aa: ASSLTHLGGGEQY
cdr3_length: 13; v_call: TRBV20-1; cdr3_aa: SAHPPGNTNTEAF
cdr3_length: 11; v_call: TRBV29-1; cdr3_aa: SVEGTEVEKLF
cdr3_length: 13; v_call: TRBV28; cdr3_aa: ASGGRVDEGFGHT
cdr3_length: 12; v_call: TRBV7-9; cdr3_aa: ASSLSSTTYEQY
cdr3_length: 14; v_call: TRBV20-1; cdr3_aa: SARDLTGTSNYGCT
cdr3_length: 15; v_call: TRBV14; cdr3_aa: ASSQMNRDRGIGELF
cdr3_length: 13; v_call: TRBV5-1; cdr3_aa: ASSLVPGQGEKLF
cdr3_length: 12; v_call: TRBV5-1; cdr3_aa: ASSLRGVTGELF
cdr3_length: 14; v_call: TRBV4-1; cdr3_aa: ASSQEGLAFSGELF
cdr3_length: 14; v_call: TRBV3-1; cdr3_aa: ASSQSRGQTNSPLH
cdr3_length: 12; v_call: TRBV10-1; cdr3_aa: ASSGTGRRTEAS
cdr3_length: 15; v_call: TRBV7-9; cdr3_aa: ASSTPGGRERTGELF
cdr3_length: 14; v_call: TRBV10-1; cdr3_aa: ASSESGGSGNEPQH
cdr3_length: 13; v_call: TRBV6-5; cdr3_aa: ASSYSGTGLYEQY
cdr3_length: 14; v_call: TRBV11-2; cdr3_aa: ASSARSGSMNTEAF
cdr3_length: 13; v_call: TRBV20-1; cdr3_aa: SASPWDRGQDTQY
cdr3_length: 14; v_call: TRBV4-1; cdr3_aa: ASSQDQGRGSSPLH
cdr3_length: 14; v_call: TRBV19; cdr3_aa: ASSIRFSGSNRPQH
cdr3_length: 15; v_call: TRBV14; cdr3_aa: ASSQEKGGPLSYEQY
cdr3_length: 12; v_call: TRBV5-4; cdr3_aa: ASGWAGATQALH
cdr3_length: 13; v_call: TRBV7-9; cdr3_aa: ASSLGAQDTGELF
cdr3_length: 14; v_call: TRBV7-8; cdr3_aa: ASSGGLGTSGYEQY
cdr3_length: 14; v_call: TRBV25-1; cdr3_aa: ASSSPSGGRGQPQH
cdr3_length: 13; v_call: TRBV9; cdr3_aa: ASSLAQGNNSPLH